This is a list of T cell receptor beta chains from one sample in a study of T-cell reconstitution after alpha-beta-depleted transplantation in children. Each CDR3 protein gets one entry after TCRdb re-called the PCR reads with MiXCR. The table includes roughly 280,000 distinct CDR3 sequences, around 10% detected once. The sequencing here drew on peripheral blood, taken 180 days after TCRalphabeta/CD19-depleted stem cell transplant. The receptors were gathered from a male patient between 2 and 10 years old who had a stem cell transplant for chronic granulomatous disease, so the T cells may come from the graft donor. Both conserved end residues are part of each CDR3. A D gene is named only where the DNA matches it firmly. The size field is filled for only some rows; it gives once, few, many or a size class.

j_call: TRBJ2-5; d_call: -; cdr3_length: 12; clone_size: many; v_call: TRBV7-2; cdr3_aa: CASDSLGETQYF; cdr3_nt: TGTGCCAGCGACTCCTTGGGGGAGACCCAGTACTTC
j_call: TRBJ2-7; d_call: -; cdr3_length: 14; clone_size: many; v_call: TRBV5-1; cdr3_aa: CASRPAVLDGEQYF; cdr3_nt: TGCGCCAGCCGTCCGGCCGTGCTGGATGGCGAGCAGTACTTC
j_call: TRBJ2-1; d_call: TRBD2; cdr3_length: 16; clone_size: many; v_call: TRBV7-3; cdr3_aa: CASSLTWLAGNNEQFF; cdr3_nt: TGTGCCAGCAGCTTAACGTGGCTAGCGGGTAACAATGAGCAGTTCTTC
j_call: TRBJ2-5; d_call: -; cdr3_length: 12; clone_size: many; v_call: TRBV28; cdr3_aa: CASRVPGLGQYF; cdr3_nt: TGTGCCAGCAGAGTCCCGGGGTTGGGCCAGTACTTC
j_call: TRBJ2-1; d_call: TRBD2; cdr3_length: 17; clone_size: many; v_call: TRBV20-1; cdr3_aa: CSARDRASGIWNNEQFF; cdr3_nt: TGCAGTGCTAGAGATCGGGCTAGCGGGATATGGAACAATGAGCAGTTCTTC
j_call: TRBJ2-1; d_call: -; cdr3_length: 13; clone_size: many; v_call: TRBV20-1; cdr3_aa: CSARVSWGVEQFF; cdr3_nt: TGCAGTGCTAGAGTGAGCTGGGGGGTCGAGCAGTTCTTC
j_call: TRBJ2-5; d_call: -; cdr3_length: 16; clone_size: many; v_call: TRBV28; cdr3_aa: CASSFSVKVNRETQYF; cdr3_nt: TGTGCCAGCAGTTTTTCGGTAAAGGTGAACCGAGAGACCCAGTACTTC
j_call: TRBJ2-1; d_call: -; cdr3_length: 15; clone_size: many; v_call: TRBV15; cdr3_aa: CATRESVTSYNEQFF; cdr3_nt: TGTGCCACCAGGGAAAGCGTCACCTCCTACAATGAGCAGTTCTTC
j_call: TRBJ1-2; d_call: TRBD1; cdr3_length: 15; clone_size: -; v_call: TRBV19; cdr3_aa: CASRTTGRLTIGYTF; cdr3_nt: TGTGCCAGTAGGACGACAGGGAGGTTGACGATTGGCTACACCTTC
j_call: TRBJ2-5; d_call: -; cdr3_length: 15; clone_size: many; v_call: TRBV4-3; cdr3_aa: CASSQVETGQETQYF; cdr3_nt: TGCGCCAGCAGCCAAGTAGAGACAGGACAAGAGACCCAGTACTTC
j_call: TRBJ1-1; d_call: -; cdr3_length: 14; clone_size: many; v_call: TRBV7-9; cdr3_aa: CASSLAIDSTEAFF; cdr3_nt: TGTGCCAGCAGCTTAGCCATCGACAGCACTGAAGCTTTCTTT
j_call: TRBJ2-7; d_call: -; cdr3_length: 13; clone_size: many; v_call: TRBV29-1; cdr3_aa: CSVLPGPRYEQYF; cdr3_nt: TGCAGCGTTCTTCCGGGACCCCGCTACGAGCAGTACTTC
j_call: TRBJ2-5; d_call: -; cdr3_length: 12; clone_size: many; v_call: TRBV7-9; cdr3_aa: CASSLNRETQYF; cdr3_nt: TGTGCCAGCAGCTTAAATCGGGAGACCCAGTACTTC
j_call: TRBJ2-7; d_call: -; cdr3_length: 12; clone_size: many; v_call: TRBV29-1; cdr3_aa: CSVCQGPYEQYF; cdr3_nt: TGCAGCGTCTGCCAGGGTCCCTACGAGCAGTACTTC
j_call: TRBJ2-7; d_call: -; cdr3_length: 17; clone_size: many; v_call: TRBV28; cdr3_aa: CASSLRGIRSVVSEQYF; cdr3_nt: TGTGCCAGCAGTTTACGAGGGATACGGTCCGTCGTGAGCGAGCAGTACTTC
j_call: TRBJ2-1; d_call: TRBD2; cdr3_length: 13; clone_size: few; v_call: TRBV20-1; cdr3_aa: CSQGTTLYNEQFF; cdr3_nt: TGCAGCCAAGGGACTACCTTATACAATGAGCAGTTCTTC
j_call: TRBJ2-5; d_call: -; cdr3_length: 14; clone_size: many; v_call: TRBV5-1; cdr3_aa: CASSLAGNAETQYF; cdr3_nt: TGCGCCAGCAGCTTGGCCGGCAATGCGGAGACCCAGTACTTC
j_call: TRBJ2-1; d_call: TRBD1; cdr3_length: 16; clone_size: many; v_call: TRBV7-6; cdr3_aa: CASSFGDRGRYNEQFF; cdr3_nt: TGTGCCAGCAGCTTCGGGGACAGGGGGCGTTACAATGAGCAGTTCTTC
j_call: TRBJ2-1; d_call: TRBD2; cdr3_length: 17; clone_size: many; v_call: TRBV20-1; cdr3_aa: CSARRLAGGSVYNEQFF; cdr3_nt: TGCAGTGCTCGCCGACTAGCGGGAGGATCTGTTTACAATGAGCAGTTCTTC
j_call: TRBJ2-1; d_call: -; cdr3_length: 15; clone_size: many; v_call: TRBV20-1; cdr3_aa: CSARDVLAIVDEQFF; cdr3_nt: TGCAGTGCTAGAGACGTCCTAGCTATTGTGGATGAGCAGTTCTTC
j_call: TRBJ2-7; d_call: TRBD1; cdr3_length: 16; clone_size: many; v_call: TRBV7-8; cdr3_aa: CASSFYRDRVQREQYF; cdr3_nt: TGTGCCAGCAGCTTTTACCGGGACAGGGTCCAGCGCGAGCAGTACTTC
j_call: TRBJ2-7; d_call: TRBD2; cdr3_length: 15; clone_size: many; v_call: TRBV28; cdr3_aa: CASSPAAGGAYEQYF; cdr3_nt: TGTGCCAGCAGTCCCGCTGCGGGAGGCGCGTACGAGCAGTACTTC
j_call: TRBJ2-7; d_call: TRBD2; cdr3_length: 14; clone_size: few; v_call: TRBV27; cdr3_aa: CASRSSGRAYEQYF; cdr3_nt: TGTGCCAGCAGGTCTAGCGGGCGGGCCTACGAGCAGTACTTC
j_call: TRBJ2-1; d_call: TRBD2; cdr3_length: 13; clone_size: many; v_call: TRBV20-1; cdr3_aa: CSATLAAPNEQFF; cdr3_nt: TGCAGTGCTACCCTAGCGGCCCCCAATGAGCAGTTCTTC
j_call: TRBJ2-2; d_call: -; cdr3_length: 13; clone_size: few; v_call: TRBV23-1; cdr3_aa: CASSRTGTGELFF; cdr3_nt: TGCGCCAGCAGCCGGACGGGAACCGGGGAGCTGTTTTTT
j_call: TRBJ2-3; d_call: -; cdr3_length: 17; clone_size: many; v_call: TRBV28; cdr3_aa: CASSRTISFSDPDTQYF; cdr3_nt: TGTGCCAGCAGTCGCACCATTAGCTTCTCGGACCCAGATACGCAGTATTTT
j_call: TRBJ2-7; d_call: TRBD2; cdr3_length: 15; clone_size: -; v_call: TRBV30; cdr3_aa: CAWSGGLAGIVEQYF; cdr3_nt: TGTGCCTGGAGTGGGGGACTAGCTGGGATAGTCGAGCAGTACTTC
j_call: TRBJ1-1; d_call: -; cdr3_length: 13; clone_size: many; v_call: TRBV30; cdr3_aa: CAWIARVNTEAFF; cdr3_nt: TGTGCCTGGATCGCCAGGGTTAACACTGAAGCTTTCTTT
j_call: TRBJ2-3; d_call: TRBD1; cdr3_length: 16; clone_size: many; v_call: TRBV5-4; cdr3_aa: CASSLGRTGPTDTQYF; cdr3_nt: TGTGCCAGCAGCTTGGGGCGGACAGGACCCACAGATACGCAGTATTTT
j_call: TRBJ1-2; d_call: -; cdr3_length: 14; clone_size: -; v_call: TRBV3-1; cdr3_aa: CASSQDQRFYGYTF; cdr3_nt: TGTGCCAGCAGCCAAGACCAAAGATTCTATGGCTACACCTTC
j_call: TRBJ2-7; d_call: -; cdr3_length: 14; clone_size: many; v_call: TRBV25-1; cdr3_aa: CASSELGSSYEQYF; cdr3_nt: TGTGCCAGCAGTGAATTGGGCAGCTCCTACGAGCAGTACTTC
j_call: TRBJ2-1; d_call: -; cdr3_length: 11; clone_size: many; v_call: TRBV19; cdr3_aa: CASSPGPEQFF; cdr3_nt: TGTGCCAGTAGTCCGGGCCCCGAGCAGTTCTTC
j_call: TRBJ2-6; d_call: TRBD2; cdr3_length: 18; clone_size: many; v_call: TRBV18; cdr3_aa: CASSPRLAGDSGANVLTF; cdr3_nt: TGTGCCAGCTCACCACGCCTAGCGGGGGACTCTGGGGCCAACGTCCTGACTTTC
j_call: TRBJ2-5; d_call: TRBD2; cdr3_length: 16; clone_size: many; v_call: TRBV28; cdr3_aa: CASSFLGLAGAQTQYF; cdr3_nt: TGTGCCAGCAGTTTCCTTGGACTAGCGGGGGCCCAGACCCAGTACTTC
j_call: TRBJ1-5; d_call: -; cdr3_length: 14; clone_size: many; v_call: TRBV12-3/TRBV12-4; cdr3_aa: CASSPDRMDQPQHF; cdr3_nt: TGTGCCAGCAGCCCGGACCGAATGGATCAGCCCCAGCATTTT
j_call: TRBJ2-1; d_call: -; cdr3_length: 13; clone_size: many; v_call: TRBV28; cdr3_aa: CASSRGSYNEQFF; cdr3_nt: TGTGCCAGCAGTCGTGGCTCCTACAATGAGCAGTTCTTC
j_call: TRBJ2-1; d_call: TRBD1; cdr3_length: 16; clone_size: many; v_call: TRBV28; cdr3_aa: CASSSGQGGNLNEQFF; cdr3_nt: TGTGCCAGCAGTTCTGGACAGGGTGGAAATCTCAATGAGCAGTTCTTC
j_call: TRBJ2-5; d_call: -; cdr3_length: 13; clone_size: many; v_call: TRBV2; cdr3_aa: CASRVGAEETQYF; cdr3_nt: TGTGCGAGCCGGGTGGGGGCGGAAGAGACCCAGTACTTC
j_call: TRBJ2-3; d_call: -; cdr3_length: 12; clone_size: many; v_call: TRBV7-6; cdr3_aa: CASSLVGSTQYF; cdr3_nt: TGTGCCAGCAGCTTAGTCGGGTCGACGCAGTATTTT
j_call: TRBJ2-7; d_call: -; cdr3_length: 13; clone_size: many; v_call: TRBV6-2/TRBV6-3; cdr3_aa: CASSPRLAYEQYF; cdr3_nt: TGTGCCAGCAGCCCGAGACTAGCCTACGAGCAGTACTTC
j_call: TRBJ1-5; d_call: -; cdr3_length: 16; clone_size: many; v_call: TRBV7-9; cdr3_aa: CASSLRYLGGRQPQHF; cdr3_nt: TGTGCCAGCAGCTTAAGGTATCTAGGAGGGCGTCAGCCCCAGCATTTT
j_call: TRBJ1-5; d_call: TRBD1; cdr3_length: 16; clone_size: few; v_call: TRBV7-2; cdr3_aa: CASSLVRGQGNQPQHF; cdr3_nt: TGTGCCAGCAGCTTAGTTCGGGGACAGGGGAATCAGCCCCAGCATTTT
j_call: TRBJ1-1; d_call: -; cdr3_length: 13; clone_size: many; v_call: TRBV5-1; cdr3_aa: CASSITLNTEAFF; cdr3_nt: TGCGCCAGCAGCATTACACTGAACACTGAAGCTTTCTTT
j_call: TRBJ2-3; d_call: -; cdr3_length: 12; clone_size: many; v_call: TRBV15; cdr3_aa: CATSSSADTQYF; cdr3_nt: TGTGCCACCAGCAGTTCGGCAGATACGCAGTATTTT
j_call: TRBJ1-5; d_call: -; cdr3_length: 15; clone_size: many; v_call: TRBV27; cdr3_aa: CASSPTGGVDQPQHF; cdr3_nt: TGTGCCAGCAGTCCGACCGGGGGGGTGGATCAGCCCCAGCATTTT
j_call: TRBJ2-2; d_call: TRBD2; cdr3_length: 14; clone_size: many; v_call: TRBV12-3/TRBV12-4; cdr3_aa: CASTFTSANGELFF; cdr3_nt: TGTGCCAGCACCTTTACTAGCGCGAACGGGGAGCTGTTTTTT
j_call: TRBJ1-1; d_call: -; cdr3_length: 14; clone_size: many; v_call: TRBV9; cdr3_aa: CASSVVPKNTEAFF; cdr3_nt: TGTGCCAGCAGCGTAGTGCCTAAGAACACTGAAGCTTTCTTT
j_call: TRBJ2-7; d_call: -; cdr3_length: 17; clone_size: many; v_call: TRBV14; cdr3_aa: CASSPNLRWIQGYQQYF; cdr3_nt: TGTGCCAGCAGCCCAAACCTGAGGTGGATCCAAGGCTACCAGCAGTACTTC
j_call: TRBJ1-1; d_call: -; cdr3_length: 13; clone_size: -; v_call: TRBV12-3/TRBV12-4; cdr3_aa: CASNPKGNTEAFF; cdr3_nt: TGTGCCAGCAATCCGAAGGGGAACACTGAAGCTTTCTTT
j_call: TRBJ2-6; d_call: -; cdr3_length: 17; clone_size: many; v_call: TRBV5-1; cdr3_aa: CASSFGPGMAGANVLTF; cdr3_nt: TGCGCCAGCAGCTTCGGTCCAGGGATGGCTGGGGCCAACGTCCTGACTTTC
j_call: TRBJ2-1; d_call: -; cdr3_length: 11; clone_size: many; v_call: TRBV6-2/TRBV6-3; cdr3_aa: CASSYLNEQFF; cdr3_nt: TGTGCCAGCAGTTACCTCAATGAGCAGTTCTTC
j_call: TRBJ2-7; d_call: TRBD1; cdr3_length: 15; clone_size: many; v_call: TRBV10-2; cdr3_aa: CASSEPRRTGGIQYF; cdr3_nt: TGCGCCAGCAGTGAGCCAAGGAGGACAGGGGGCATCCAGTACTTC
j_call: TRBJ2-1; d_call: TRBD2; cdr3_length: 19; clone_size: few; v_call: TRBV12-3/TRBV12-4; cdr3_aa: CASSLGSGLAGGQDNEQFF; cdr3_nt: TGTGCCAGCAGTTTGGGCTCCGGACTAGCGGGAGGTCAAGACAATGAGCAGTTCTTC
j_call: TRBJ2-1; d_call: -; cdr3_length: 14; clone_size: many; v_call: TRBV20-1; cdr3_aa: CSARVLSSYNEQFF; cdr3_nt: TGCAGTGCTAGAGTCCTGAGCTCCTACAATGAGCAGTTCTTC
j_call: TRBJ2-7; d_call: TRBD1; cdr3_length: 14; clone_size: -; v_call: TRBV19; cdr3_aa: CASSIDEQGYEQYF; cdr3_nt: TGTGCCAGTAGTATAGACGAACAGGGGTACGAGCAGTACTTC